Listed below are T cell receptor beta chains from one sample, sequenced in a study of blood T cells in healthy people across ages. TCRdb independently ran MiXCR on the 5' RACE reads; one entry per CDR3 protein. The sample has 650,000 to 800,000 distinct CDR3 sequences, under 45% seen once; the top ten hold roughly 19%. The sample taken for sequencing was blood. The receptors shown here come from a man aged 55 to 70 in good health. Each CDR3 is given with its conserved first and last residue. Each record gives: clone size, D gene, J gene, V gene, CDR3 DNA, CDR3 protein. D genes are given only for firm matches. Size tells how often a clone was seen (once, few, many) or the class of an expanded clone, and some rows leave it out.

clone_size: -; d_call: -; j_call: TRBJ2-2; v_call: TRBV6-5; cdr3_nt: TGTGCCAGCCGCAGAAATGAGGTCACCGGGGAGCTGTTTTTT; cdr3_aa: CASRRNEVTGELFF
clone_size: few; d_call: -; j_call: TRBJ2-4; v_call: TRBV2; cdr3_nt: TGTGCCAGCAGTGAAGCTCGGCAGGGCCGTAAAAACATTCAGTACTTC; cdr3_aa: CASSEARQGRKNIQYF
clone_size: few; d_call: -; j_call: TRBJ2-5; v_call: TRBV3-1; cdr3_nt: TGTGCCAGCAGCGACTGGACTGAAGAGACCCAGTACTTC; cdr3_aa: CASSDWTEETQYF
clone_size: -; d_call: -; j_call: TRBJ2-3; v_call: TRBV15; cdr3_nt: TGTGCCACCAGCAGAGATCTATCTAGCCCTACGCAGTATTTT; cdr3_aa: CATSRDLSSPTQYF
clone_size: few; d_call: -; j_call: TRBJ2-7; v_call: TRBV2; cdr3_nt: TGTGCCAGCAGTGCGGAGGCAGGGGACTACGAGCAGTACTTC; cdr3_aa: CASSAEAGDYEQYF
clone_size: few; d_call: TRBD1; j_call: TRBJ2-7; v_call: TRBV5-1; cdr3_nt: TGCGCCAGCAGCCCGTACGGGACAGGGGGCCACGAGCAGTACTTC; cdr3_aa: CASSPYGTGGHEQYF
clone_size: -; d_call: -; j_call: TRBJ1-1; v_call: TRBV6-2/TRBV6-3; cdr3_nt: TGTGCCAGCGGTTGGGGGGGCAGTGAAGCTTTCTTT; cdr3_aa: CASGWGGSEAFF
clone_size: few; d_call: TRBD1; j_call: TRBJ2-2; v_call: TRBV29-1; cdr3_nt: TGCAGCGCCGGGACAGATGCTAACACCGGGGAGCTGTTTTTT; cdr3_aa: CSAGTDANTGELFF
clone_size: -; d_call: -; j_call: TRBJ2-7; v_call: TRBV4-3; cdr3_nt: TGCGCCAGCAGCCAATCGCAGAGACCGAACGAGCAGTACTTC; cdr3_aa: CASSQSQRPNEQYF
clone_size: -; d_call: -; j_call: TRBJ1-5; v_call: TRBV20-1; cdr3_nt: TGCAGTGCTCCGGGGGCGTATGGCGGGCTGAATCAGCCCCAGCATTTT; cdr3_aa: CSAPGAYGGLNQPQHF
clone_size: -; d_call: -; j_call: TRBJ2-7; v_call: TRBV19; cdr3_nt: TGTGCCAGTAGCCTTAGCGGTCTCTCCTACGAGCAGTACTTC; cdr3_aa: CASSLSGLSYEQYF